These 25 T cell receptor beta chains originate from one sample sequenced in a study of shared clonotypes between healthy human individuals. Sequenced by immunoSEQ multiplex PCR; TCRdb stores in-frame clones only, minus some. Of over a million clones in the sample, around 95% are singletons; the top ten hold roughly 1.2%. The sample taken for sequencing was naive CD4+ T cells sorted from blood. Subset specified: CD45RA+ positively selected. The source is a man aged 30 to 45 in good health.

This chain joins TRBV7-9 and TRBJ2-7, with unresolved D. CDR3 length: 13 amino acids. V was trimmed by 3 bases and J by 7 bases, leaving 13 bases between them. From germline, CDR1 is SEHNR and CDR2 FQNEAQ (reference sequence). The DNA for the CDR3 is TGTGCCAGCAGCTTCGTGGCCGGTGAAGAGCAGTACTTC. Its protein product is CASSFVAGEEQYF.

The CDR3: CASSFRGSGGLTDTQYF. The DNA of the CDR3 is TGTGCCAGCAGCTTCCGCGGGTCGGGGGGCCTCACAGATACGCAGTATTTT. This rearrangement joins TRBV5-6 to TRBJ2-3; weak D call: TRBD2 (7 bases). The CDR3 spans 17 residues. With 2 bases removed from V and 2 bases from J, the gap between germline ends came to 18 bases. In germline, CDR1 is SGHDT, CDR2 YYEEEE. The complete variable domain, with remaining parts taken from reference TRBV5-6 and TRBJ2-3, reads DAGVTQSPTHLIKTRGQQVTLRCSPKSGHDTVSWYQQALGQGPQFIFQYYEEEERQRGNFPDRFSGHQFPNYSSELNVNALLLGDSALYLCASSFRGSGGLTDTQYFGPGTRLTVL.

V and J are TRBV18 and TRBJ2-1; 11 positions match TRBD2. This CDR3 contains 16 residues. Losses at the gene ends were 4 bases for V and 4 bases for J; bases not matched to a gene: 6. Germline V gene data show CDR1 as KGHSH and CDR2 as LQKENI. In DNA, the CDR3 is TGTGCCAGCTCACTCACTGGGACTAGCGGATACAATGAGCAGTTCTTC. Translating gives CASSLTGTSGYNEQFF.

This chain uses TRBV7-9 with TRBJ1-1, with D hard to call. This CDR3 region has 15 residues. Trimming stripped 1 base from V and 3 bases from J, with 12 bases between. In germline, CDR1 is SEHNR, CDR2 FQNEAQ (reference sequence). Here the CDR3 DNA reads TGTGCCAGCAGCTTAGGGGCAGCTGGGGACACTGAAGCTTTCTTT. The encoded protein is CASSLGAAGDTEAFF.

The genes are TRBV11-3 and TRBJ1-1; unclear D gene. There are 13 residues in the CDR3. The germline V gene encodes CDR1 SGHNT and CDR2 YENEEA. V dropped 5 bases and J dropped 4 bases, with 11 bases sitting between them. This CDR3 is CASSGRWSTEAFF. The CDR3 DNA reads TGTGCCAGCAGCGGGAGATGGTCCACTGAAGCTTTCTTT.

This clone was found once. This chain links TRBV7-2 with TRBJ2-3; 7 bases align to TRBD1. The CDR3 contains 18 residues. Germline V CDR1 and CDR2: SGHTA, FQGNSA. After removal of 2 bases from V and 2 bases from J, the junction contained 13 bases not matched to a gene. CDR3: CASSLLPRDSLYTDTQYF. In DNA form, the CDR3 reads TGTGCCAGCAGCTTATTACCTCGGGACAGCCTTTACACAGATACGCAGTATTTT. The variable domain in full, completed from reference TRBV7-2 and TRBJ2-3, reads GAGVSQSPSNKVTEKGKDVELRCDPISGHTALYWYRQSLGQGLEFLIYFQGNSAPDKSGLPSDRFSAERTGGSVSTLTIQRTQQEDSAVYLCASSLLPRDSLYTDTQYFGPGTRLTVL.

The genes are TRBV27 and TRBJ2-7, with 10 nucleotides matching TRBD1. CDR1 MNHEY and CDR2 SMNVEV come from the germline V gene (reference sequence). This CDR3 has 15 amino acids. The V segment lost 5 bases and the J segment 0 bases; nucleotides outside the gene matches: 4. CDR3 nucleotide sequence: TGTGCCAGCAGTGAAGACAGGGGGCCCTCCTACGAGCAGTACTTC. Protein sequence: CASSEDRGPSYEQYF.

The chain combines TRBV5-4 with TRBJ2-7, with TRBD1 matching over 7 bases. Trimming took 4 bases from V and 2 from J; bases not matched to a gene: 9. The germline CDR1 and CDR2 sequences are SGHNT and YYREEE (reference sequence). The length of the CDR3 is 15 residues. DNA of the CDR3: TGTGCCAGCAGCGGGACAGTGAGGGGGCCCTACGAGCAGTACTTC. It specifies CASSGTVRGPYEQYF.

The genes are TRBV5-1 and TRBJ2-1, with 7 nucleotides matching TRBD2. The J segment lost 3 bases and the V segment lost 2 bases, leaving 5 bases of the junction unmatched. This CDR3 contains 15 residues. Germline V gene data show CDR1 as SGHRS and CDR2 as YFSETQ. The CDR3 DNA reads TGCGCCAGCAGCTTCGGCGGGAGAGGCTACAATGAGCAGTTCTTC. Protein product: CASSFGGRGYNEQFF.

This clone was seen a single time. The chain recombines TRBV4-1 with TRBJ2-2; 8 bases line up with TRBD2. This CDR3 spans 16 amino acids. Unmatched junction bases numbered 2, after V lost 1 base and J lost 1 base. Germline lookup yields CDR1 MGHRA and CDR2 YSYEKL. Written as DNA, the CDR3 is TGCGCCAGCAGCCAAGGTCTAGCGGGGAACACCGGGGAGCTGTTTTTT. Translating gives CASSQGLAGNTGELFF.

Note on this clone: The same CDR3 can be traced to other DNA sequences in this sample. The gene calls are TRBV5-1 and TRBJ2-5; D gene uncertain. Per the germline V gene, CDR1 is SGHRS and CDR2 is YFSETQ. V lost 1 base, J lost 5 bases, and 6 bases lay in between. The CDR3 extends over 12 amino acids. In nucleotides, the CDR3 is TGCGCCAGCAGCTTGTCGGTGGAGACCCAGTACTTC. It yields the protein CASSLSVETQYF.

The chain uses TRBV5-1 and TRBJ2-5; D unresolved. The CDR3 spans 13 residues. The germline V gene has CDR1 SGHRS and CDR2 YFSETQ. V lost 0 bases, J lost 4 bases, and 7 bases lay in between. The CDR3 protein is CASSLEFLETQYF. In DNA, the CDR3 is TGCGCCAGCAGCTTGGAGTTTTTAGAGACCCAGTACTTC. Combining the CDR3 with reference TRBV5-1 and TRBJ2-5 gives the whole variable domain KAGVTQTPRYLIKTRGQQVTLSCSPISGHRSVSWYQQTPGQGLQFLFEYFSETQRNKGNFPGRFSGRQFSNSRSEMNVSTLELGDSALYLCASSLEFLETQYFGPGTRLLVL.

The rearrangement links TRBV7-6 to TRBJ2-1, with TRBD2 as a possible D gene (6 bases). The CDR3 is 15 residues long. Trimming removed 5 bases from V and 7 bases from J, with 18 bases in between. The V gene's germline CDR1 is SGHVS and CDR2 FNYEAQ. The CDR3 DNA reads TGTGCCAGCAGCCCCGTTACGGGAGTAAGGAATGAGCAGTTCTTC. Protein sequence: CASSPVTGVRNEQFF.

The chain employs TRBV9 and TRBJ2-1; tentative D call: TRBD1 (5 bases). Trimming left V 1 base short and J 10 bases short, with 12 bases between. The CDR3 totals 13 residues. CDR1 SGDLS and CDR2 YYNGEE come from the germline V gene. This chain's CDR3 is CASSVSRASEQFF. In DNA, the CDR3 is TGTGCCAGCAGCGTATCCAGGGCAAGCGAGCAGTTCTTC. Complete variable domain (other parts from reference TRBV9 and TRBJ2-1): DSGVTQTPKHLITATGQRVTLRCSPRSGDLSVYWYQQSLDQGLQFLIQYYNGEERAKGNILERFSAQQFPDLHSELNLSSLELGDSALYFCASSVSRASEQFFGPGTRLTVL.

The chain recombines TRBV2 with TRBJ2-5; no firm D call. The germline gives CDR1 SNHLY, CDR2 FYNNEI. The ends were cut back, 7 bases at V and 1 base at J, with 7 bases in the middle. The CDR3 consists of 12 residues. CDR3 residues: CASNPTQETQYF. The CDR3 nucleotides read TGTGCCAGCAACCCTACCCAAGAGACCCAGTACTTC.

The chain uses TRBV11-2 and TRBJ2-6, with no clear D. The CDR3 totals 15 residues. Between the trimmed V and J ends, which lost 4 bases and 2 bases, there was a span of 9 bases. Germline CDR1 is SGHAT and CDR2 is FQNNGV. The CDR3 here is CASSSITAGANVLTF. The DNA for the CDR3 is TGTGCCAGCAGCTCGATTACTGCTGGGGCCAACGTCCTGACTTTC.

This chain joins TRBV9 and TRBJ2-6; possible D gene TRBD1, 5 bases. The V and J ends lost 0 bases and 2 bases respectively, with 18 bases between them. The CDR3 covers 19 residues. Germline CDR1 and CDR2: SGDLS and YYNGEE. The CDR3, as DNA: TGTGCCAGCAGCGTAGCACACGGATCAGGGTCGCCTGGGGCCAACGTCCTGACTTTC. It yields the protein CASSVAHGSGSPGANVLTF.

A word on this clone: In the same sample, other DNA sequences code for this CDR3. The rearrangement links TRBV10-3 to TRBJ2-3; D gene ambiguous. The V gene lost 3 bases and the J gene lost 4 bases, with 2 bases spanning the gap. The V gene's germline CDR1 is ENHRY and CDR2 SYGVKD. The CDR3 runs to 11 residues. The chain's CDR3 is CAISDPDTQYF. The CDR3 bases are TGTGCCATCAGTGACCCAGATACGCAGTATTTT.

This rearrangement joins TRBV7-2 to TRBJ2-7; D perhaps matches TRBD2 (5 bases). The germline V gene has CDR1 SGHTA and CDR2 FQGNSA. Trimming took 2 bases from V and 7 from J, leaving 12 bases between them. The CDR3 runs 13 residues. The CDR3 spells CASSLSAWEEQYF. CDR3 nucleotide sequence: TGTGCCAGCAGCTTATCTGCGTGGGAGGAGCAGTACTTC. Filled out from reference TRBV7-2 and TRBJ2-7, the complete variable domain reads GAGVSQSPSNKVTEKGKDVELRCDPISGHTALYWYRQSLGQGLEFLIYFQGNSAPDKSGLPSDRFSAERTGGSVSTLTIQRTQQEDSAVYLCASSLSAWEEQYFGPGTRLTVT.

The chain is built from TRBV4-3 and TRBJ2-1; 9 bases are a match to TRBD2. The CDR3 loop spans 18 amino acids. The germline CDR1 and CDR2 sequences are LGHNA and YSLEER. With V trimmed by 4 bases and J by 1 base, 11 bases remained unmatched. The CDR3 sequence is CASSPRFRREGSYNEQFF. CDR3 sequence (DNA): TGCGCCAGCAGCCCCCGTTTTAGGCGGGAGGGTTCCTACAATGAGCAGTTCTTC.

This clone was found once. The V and J genes are TRBV10-3 and TRBJ2-5, with D tentatively TRBD1 or TRBD2 (7 bases each). V lost 10 bases, J lost 7 bases, and 19 bases lay in between. Germline CDR1 is ENHRY and CDR2 is SYGVKD. This CDR3 has 13 residues. In DNA form, the CDR3 reads TGTGCCAGCCTCCCCCAGGGGGAGGGGACCCAGTACTTC. Translation gives CASLPQGEGTQYF.

The chain recombines TRBV28 with TRBJ1-5; D not resolved. V was cut by 3 bases and J by 2 bases, with 14 bases left in between. Germline V lookup: CDR1 MDHEN, CDR2 SYDVKM. The CDR3 has 16 residues. The CDR3 loop reads CASSFWEGQGNQPQHF. The CDR3 DNA sequence: TGTGCCAGCAGTTTCTGGGAAGGGCAGGGCAATCAGCCCCAGCATTTT.

This chain connects TRBV5-5 to TRBJ2-3, with a weak D call TRBD2 (5 bases). V gave up 6 bases and J gave up 2 bases, with 19 bases separating them. CDR3 length: 16 amino acids. The germline gives CDR1 SGHKS, CDR2 YYEKEE (reference sequence). Written as DNA, the CDR3 is TGTGCCAGCACCCCGAGTGGAGGTCGCAACACAGATACGCAGTATTTT. It yields the protein CASTPSGGRNTDTQYF.

The chain has TRBV28 and TRBJ1-1, with 11 bases matching TRBD1. V was clipped by 9 bases and J by 7 bases; unmatched bases: 10. The CDR3 has 14 residues. Looked up from germline, CDR1 is MDHEN and CDR2 is SYDVKM. The CDR3 region is CASKMGQGVVEAFF. CDR3 nucleotides: TGTGCCAGTAAAATGGGACAGGGGGTTGTTGAAGCTTTCTTT.

V usage is TRBV7-9 and J usage is TRBJ2-2, with D perhaps TRBD2 (6 bases). Trimming took 6 bases from V and 10 from J, leaving 12 bases between them. CDR1 is SEHNR and CDR2 is FQNEAQ in the germline V gene (reference sequence). This CDR3 spans 12 amino acids. CDR3 DNA sequence: TGTGCCAGCAGTACCGGACTAATGGAGCTGTTTTTT. This translates into CASSTGLMELFF.